This is a list of T cell receptor beta chains from one sample in a study of CD8 T cells in ankylosing spondylitis. TCRdb ran MiXCR on the 5' RACE reads and lists one entry per CDR3 protein. The table has under 250,000 distinct CDR3 sequences, roughly 8.2% seen once. Sequencing was carried out using blood, either unsorted or a sorted T cell fraction (not recorded which). The receptors were gathered from a female donor with ankylosing spondylitis or in good health (not recorded which). The CDR3 runs from the conserved cysteine through the conserved F or W. A D gene is named only where the DNA matches it firmly. Not all rows give a size; the values are once, few, many and, for expanded clones, a class.

cdr3_aa cdr3_nt j_call v_call clone_size d_call
CASSRWNSPLHF TGTGCCAGCAGTAGGTGGAATTCACCCCTCCACTTT TRBJ1-6 TRBV27 many .
CASSFRWISGNGELFF TGTGCCAGCAGCTTTCGTTGGATTAGCGGGAACGGGGAGCTGTTTTTT TRBJ2-2 TRBV7-8 many TRBD2
CASSLGLEAYEQYF TGCGCCAGCAGCTTGGGACTAGAGGCCTACGAGCAGTACTTC TRBJ2-7 TRBV5-1 . .
CASRSLAYLEQFF TGTGCCAGCAGATCCTTAGCCTACCTTGAGCAGTTCTTC TRBJ2-1 TRBV6-2/TRBV6-3 many .
CASSHPPGQGNTGELFF TGCGCCAGCAGCCATCCTCCGGGACAGGGGAACACCGGGGAGCTGTTTTTT TRBJ2-2 TRBV4-1 few TRBD1
CASSRETSGRANTGELFF TGCGCCAGCAGCCGAGAGACTAGCGGGAGGGCCAACACCGGGGAGCTGTTTTTT TRBJ2-2 TRBV4-3 many TRBD2
CASRSSGTLYEQYF TGTGCCAGCAGGTCTAGCGGGACCCTCTACGAGCAGTACTTC TRBJ2-7 TRBV28 many TRBD2
CASSFALGASGPSGANVLTF TGTGCCAGCAGTTTCGCGTTAGGGGCCTCTGGCCCCTCTGGGGCCAACGTCCTGACTTTC TRBJ2-6 TRBV12-3/TRBV12-4 few .
CASSFDRNYGYTF TGTGCCAGCAGCTTTGACAGGAACTATGGCTACACCTTC TRBJ1-2 TRBV11-2 many .
CSAKVDTYNEQFF TGCAGTGCTAAGGTAGACACCTACAATGAGCAGTTCTTC TRBJ2-1 TRBV20-1 many .
CASSLAALRPQSEQFF TGTGCCAGCAGTTTGGCAGCGCTTCGTCCTCAGAGTGAGCAGTTCTTC TRBJ2-1 TRBV12-3/TRBV12-4 many .
CASSLGLALSYNEQFF TGCGCCAGCAGCTTGGGACTAGCGCTGAGCTACAATGAGCAGTTCTTC TRBJ2-1 TRBV5-1 many TRBD2
CASSLELENIQYF TGTGCCAGCAGCTTAGAGTTAGAGAACATTCAGTACTTC TRBJ2-4 TRBV7-8 few .
CASSQDYPSGITYNEQFF TGCGCCAGCAGCCAAGATTATCCTAGCGGGATAACCTACAATGAGCAGTTCTTC TRBJ2-1 TRBV4-3 many TRBD2
CASSLNSGTDTQYF TGTGCCAGCAGCTTAAATAGCGGAACAGATACGCAGTATTTT TRBJ2-3 TRBV7-9 . .
CASSLRDFNTEAFF TGTGCCAGCTCACTCAGGGATTTCAACACTGAAGCTTTCTTT TRBJ1-1 TRBV18 . .
CSVQEQGFYNEQFF TGCAGCGTTCAAGAGCAGGGGTTCTACAATGAGCAGTTCTTC TRBJ2-1 TRBV29-1 . .
CASSESKEPQHF TGCGCCAGCAGTGAGTCTAAGGAGCCCCAGCATTTT TRBJ1-5 TRBV10-2 . .
CAISGTSENTGELFF TGTGCCATCAGCGGGACTAGCGAGAACACCGGGGAGCTGTTTTTT TRBJ2-2 TRBV10-3 many TRBD2
CASRSTGTNTEAFF TGTGCCAGCAGATCGACAGGGACGAACACTGAAGCTTTCTTT TRBJ1-1 TRBV7-2 many TRBD1
CASSFPPRPGELFF TGTGCCAGCAGTTTCCCCCCTAGGCCCGGGGAGCTGTTTTTT TRBJ2-2 TRBV6-5 many .
CASSHDRVEGETQYF TGTGCCAGCAGCCACGACAGGGTTGAGGGAGAGACCCAGTACTTC TRBJ2-5 TRBV7-2 few TRBD1
CSVRRSTGELFF TGCAGCGTCCGACGGAGCACCGGGGAGCTGTTTTTT TRBJ2-2 TRBV29-1 many .
CASSHKPRQNTEAFF TGTGCCAGCAGCCATAAGCCCCGGCAGAACACTGAAGCTTTCTTT TRBJ1-1 TRBV14 few .
CASSSSRDTPRGEQFF TGTGCCAGCAGCTCGTCCCGGGACACCCCCCGGGGTGAGCAGTTCTTC TRBJ2-1 TRBV7-9 many .
CSARDPTTSAGELFF TGCAGTGCTAGAGATCCAACTACCTCCGCCGGGGAGCTGTTTTTT TRBJ2-2 TRBV20-1 many .
CASSFVGGSSYEQYF TGTGCCAGCAGCTTTGTCGGGGGGAGCTCCTACGAGCAGTACTTC TRBJ2-7 TRBV7-9 many TRBD2
CASSEGLAGVNEQFF TGCGCCAGCAGCGAAGGACTAGCGGGTGTCAATGAGCAGTTCTTC TRBJ2-1 TRBV5-1 many TRBD2
CASSSNREGGYTF TGTGCCAGCAGCTCTAACCGCGAAGGGGGCTACACCTTC TRBJ1-2 TRBV11-1 many .
CASSPRYQPQHF TGTGCCAGCAGTCCCCGTTATCAGCCCCAGCATTTT TRBJ1-5 TRBV6-2/TRBV6-3 many .
CASSAPGRSRNTEAFF TGCGCCAGCAGCGCCCCAGGACGGTCTCGGAACACTGAAGCTTTCTTT TRBJ1-1 TRBV10-1 many .
CSVETGELSYGYTF TGCAGCGTTGAAACAGGGGAACTCTCCTATGGCTACACCTTC TRBJ1-2 TRBV29-1 many TRBD1
CSADPRARTYNEQFF TGCAGTGCTGACCCACGCGCTAGAACCTACAATGAGCAGTTCTTC TRBJ2-1 TRBV20-1 many .
CDSSLSLAGNTGELFF TGTGACAGCAGCTTATCCCTAGCGGGAAACACCGGGGAGCTGTTTTTT TRBJ2-2 TRBV7-9 . TRBD2
CSARDGASGSYNEQFF TGCAGTGCTAGAGATGGAGCGAGCGGGAGCTACAATGAGCAGTTCTTC TRBJ2-1 TRBV20-1 many TRBD2
CSVELSALYNEQFF TGCAGCGTTGAACTGTCAGCACTATACAATGAGCAGTTCTTC TRBJ2-1 TRBV29-1 many .
CSVEGPNTSTDTQYF TGCAGCGTTGAAGGGCCCAACACTAGCACAGATACGCAGTATTTT TRBJ2-3 TRBV29-1 many .
CASSLDPQGAAFF TGCGCCAGCAGCTTGGACCCACAGGGGGCGGCTTTCTTT TRBJ1-1 TRBV5-1 many TRBD1
CASSLGEGNTPLHF TGTGCCAGCAGCTTAGGGGAGGGGAACACACCCCTCCACTTT TRBJ1-6 TRBV11-2 once .
CASRGRSYNEQFF TGTGCCAGCAGGGGTAGGTCCTACAATGAGCAGTTCTTC TRBJ2-1 TRBV6-2/TRBV6-3 many .
CASSLSGTGGIHEQFF TGTGCCAGCAGCTTGTCCGGGACAGGGGGCATACATGAGCAGTTCTTC TRBJ2-1 TRBV5-6 many TRBD1
CASSLDWTHKNTIYF TGTGCCAGCAGCTTAGACTGGACACATAAAAACACCATATATTTT TRBJ1-3 TRBV7-6 many .
CASSGGTSGRLSYEQYF TGTGCCAGCAGTGGAGGGACTAGCGGGAGGCTCTCCTACGAGCAGTACTTC TRBJ2-7 TRBV2 many TRBD2
CASSLFAGGQETQYF TGTGCCAGCAGTTTATTCGCGGGAGGGCAAGAGACCCAGTACTTC TRBJ2-5 TRBV27 many TRBD2
CASSLAKENEQFF TGTGCCAGCAGCTTAGCGAAGGAGAATGAGCAGTTCTTC TRBJ2-1 TRBV7-2 few .
CAISDPAGRTGNTIYF TGTGCCATCAGCGACCCGGCGGGAAGAACTGGAAACACCATATATTTT TRBJ1-3 TRBV10-3 many .
CASSPDATNEKLFF TGTGCCAGCAGCCCAGATGCAACTAATGAAAAACTGTTTTTT TRBJ1-4 TRBV9 many .
CSVPGQALYGYTF TGCAGCGTCCCGGGACAGGCCCTCTATGGCTACACCTTC TRBJ1-2 TRBV29-1 many TRBD1
CASSLDLAGLTDTQYF TGTGCCAGCAGTTTGGACTTAGCGGGACTGACAGATACGCAGTATTTT TRBJ2-3 TRBV12-3/TRBV12-4 many TRBD2
CASSLRAGGIQPQHF TGTGCCAGCAGCTTGAGGGCAGGGGGCATTCAGCCCCAGCATTTT TRBJ1-5 TRBV7-2 many TRBD1
CSASLSGYTEAFF TGCAGTGCTAGTCTGTCGGGTTACACTGAAGCTTTCTTT TRBJ1-1 TRBV20-1 . .
CSASRGDSKNIQYF TGCAGTGCTAGTAGGGGGGACAGCAAAAACATTCAGTACTTC TRBJ2-4 TRBV20-1 many .
CASSLGASSTDTQYF TGTGCCAGCAGCTTAGGAGCAAGTAGCACAGATACGCAGTATTTT TRBJ2-3 TRBV7-2 . .
CASSLRWGGNTEAFF TGTGCCAGCAGCTTACGATGGGGCGGGAACACTGAAGCTTTCTTT TRBJ1-1 TRBV7-6 few .